What follows are 16 T cell receptor beta chains derived from one specimen sequenced in a study of T cell responses to AZD1222 COVID-19 vaccine. The table came from immunoSEQ multiplex PCR; TCRdb's copy has only in-frame clones and leaves some out. Of about 120,000 clones listed, roughly nine tenths were seen once; the top ten hold 1.5% to 2%. Sequenced here: peripheral blood, sampled 28 days after the second AZD1222 dose. The origin of the receptors is an adult who received the AZD1222 COVID-19 vaccine.

V is TRBV6-1 and J is TRBJ2-5, with 8 nucleotides matching TRBD2. Germline values: CDR1 MNHNS, CDR2 SASEGT. The length of the CDR3 is 13 residues. The junction had 3 bases not matched to a gene; V was cut back by 4 bases and J by 5 bases. The CDR3 here is CASSAAGVETQYF. The CDR3 DNA reads as TGTGCCAGCAGTGCAGCGGGGGTTGAGACCCAGTACTTC.

The chain couples TRBV7-9 to TRBJ2-1, with D unresolved. This CDR3 is built from 13 residues. CDR1 SEHNR and CDR2 FQNEAQ come from the germline V gene (reference sequence). V shed 5 bases and J shed 6 bases, with 11 bases lying between them. The DNA for the CDR3 is TGTGCCAGCAGCAATCGCTGGACCAATGAGCAGTTCTTC. This gives the protein CASSNRWTNEQFF.

This clone was seen just once. V usage is TRBV5-1 and J usage is TRBJ2-3; D uncertain. V lost 2 bases and J lost 5, with 12 bases in between. The germline V gene has CDR1 SGHRS and CDR2 YFSETQ. The CDR3 loop spans 14 amino acids. The CDR3 is CASSLVGDGDTQYF. The DNA of the CDR3 is TGCGCCAGCAGCTTAGTAGGTGATGGAGATACGCAGTATTTT.

In its sample, this clone was seen once. V is TRBV9 and J is TRBJ1-5; 7 bases match TRBD1. CDR3 length: 15 amino acids. Germline V gives CDR1 SGDLS, CDR2 YYNGEE. V lost 3 bases and J lost 4; bases outside the gene matches: 7. This chain's CDR3 is CASSGGQSPNQPQHF. The CDR3 DNA reads as TGTGCCAGCAGCGGGGGACAGTCCCCGAATCAGCCCCAGCATTTT.

This clone has a handful of counts. This chain links TRBV5-4 with TRBJ2-2; 15 bases are a match to TRBD2. The CDR3 is 19 amino acids. Looked up from germline, CDR1 is SGHNT and CDR2 is YYREEE (reference sequence). Trimming took 4 bases from V and 0 from J; bases not matched to a gene: 7. CDR3 loop: CASSAGLAGGSANTGELFF. The CDR3, as DNA: TGTGCCAGCAGCGCAGGACTAGCGGGAGGGTCCGCGAACACCGGGGAGCTGTTTTTT. Full variable domain (remainder filled in from reference TRBV5-4 and TRBJ2-2): ETGVTQSPTHLIKTRGQQVTLRCSSQSGHNTVSWYQQALGQGPQFIFQYYREEENGRGNFPPRFSGLQFPNYSSELNVNALELDDSALYLCASSAGLAGGSANTGELFFGEGSRLTVL.

The chain couples TRBV15 to TRBJ2-7; weak D call: TRBD1 (7 bases). The V end was cut by 0 bases, the J end by 1 base, with 22 bases between. CDR3 size: 19 residues. The germline V gene has CDR1 LNHNV and CDR2 YYDKDF (reference sequence). The CDR3 nucleotides are TGTGCCACCAGCAGAGATCAGGGGGGAGATTCGATAGGATCCTACGAGCAGTACTTC. Encoded protein: CATSRDQGGDSIGSYEQYF.

The rearrangement uses TRBV5-1 and TRBJ2-3, with D possibly being TRBD2 (5 bases). The CDR3 loop spans 16 amino acids. CDR1 and CDR2 (germline): SGHRS, YFSETQ. The V and J ends lost 4 bases and 6 bases respectively, with 21 bases between them. The CDR3 sequence is CASSPERQRATDTQYF. The CDR3 bases are TGCGCCAGCAGCCCGGAGCGGCAACGGGCAACGGATACGCAGTATTTT.

This chain links TRBV28 with TRBJ2-7; D might be TRBD1 or TRBD2, each matching 5 bases. Trimming took off 5 bases at V and 9 bases at J, with 26 bases between the two ends. The CDR3 covers 16 residues. Per the germline V gene, CDR1 is MDHEN and CDR2 is SYDVKM. The CDR3 sequence: CASSPFRQWGTGRQYF. DNA for the CDR3: TGTGCCAGCAGTCCATTCCGACAGTGGGGTACGGGGCGGCAGTACTTC.

The rearrangement uses TRBV11-2 and TRBJ2-1; 7 bases fit TRBD1. Germline CDR1 and CDR2: SGHAT and FQNNGV. The CDR3 is 16 residues long. V shed 3 bases, J shed 1 base, and the junction held 6 bases outside the gene matches. In DNA, the CDR3 is TGTGCCAGCAGCTTGGGGAACAGGGGTTCCTACAATGAGCAGTTCTTC. It encodes CASSLGNRGSYNEQFF.

The chain joins TRBV7-8 to TRBJ1-2, with TRBD1 matching 7 bases. Germline CDR1 SGHVS, CDR2 FQNEAQ. Trimming at V came to 5 bases and at J to 4 bases, leaving 7 bases not matched to a gene. This CDR3 region has 14 residues. The CDR3 protein is CASSARQGPYGYTF. The DNA of the CDR3 is TGTGCCAGCAGCGCAAGACAGGGCCCCTATGGCTACACCTTC.

CDR3 nucleotides: TGTGCCAGCAGCCCGGGACAGGGTGTTAACACCGGGGAGCTGTTTTTT. It encodes CASSPGQGVNTGELFF. This sequence joins TRBV4-2 and TRBJ2-2; 9 positions agree with TRBD1. Germline CDR1 is LGHNA and CDR2 is YNFKEQ. There are 16 residues in the CDR3. Trimming removed 4 bases from V and 2 bases from J; junction bases left unmatched: 5.

This chain connects TRBV11-2 to TRBJ2-7; D gene ambiguous. Trimming stripped 4 bases from V and 3 bases from J, with 4 bases between. CDR3 length: 11 residues. The germline V gene has CDR1 SGHAT and CDR2 FQNNGV. CDR3 nucleotide sequence: TGTGCCAGCAGCTCCTTCTACGAGCAGTACTTC. This encodes CASSSFYEQYF.

V gene TRBV18 combines with J gene TRBJ2-7, with D possibly matching TRBD2 (6 bases). CDR1 is KGHSH and CDR2 is LQKENI in the germline V gene. The CDR3 has 14 amino acids. Trimming removed 4 bases from V and 2 bases from J, with 12 bases in between. The CDR3, as DNA: TGTGCCAGCTCACGGCCCGGGAGCACCTACGAGCAGTACTTC. It codes for CASSRPGSTYEQYF.

The chain couples TRBV6-5 to TRBJ1-5, with a tentative D call TRBD1 (6 bases). The CDR3 totals 14 residues. Germline CDR1 is MNHEY and CDR2 is SVGAGI. The germline V and J ends were trimmed by 7 bases and 3 bases, with 13 bases remaining between them. The CDR3 protein is CASKPGQYNQPQHF. The CDR3 DNA follows: TGTGCCAGCAAACCCGGACAGTACAATCAGCCCCAGCATTTT.

The chain is built from TRBV11-2 and TRBJ1-2; TRBD1 matches at 7 bases. CDR1 and CDR2 (germline): SGHAT, FQNNGV. Trimming removed 5 bases from V and 6 bases from J; junction bases left unmatched: 9. This CDR3 comprises 14 residues. In nucleotides, the CDR3 is TGTGCCAGCAGCAAAACAAGGGGGCACAATGGCTACACCTTC. It is translated as CASSKTRGHNGYTF.

This clone appeared once. The rearrangement uses TRBV7-9 and TRBJ2-1; 7 nucleotides agree with TRBD2. Germline V lookup: CDR1 SEHNR, CDR2 FQNEAQ (reference sequence). J gave up 2 bases and V 2 bases, and 3 bases lay outside the gene matches. CDR3 length: 15 residues. Written as DNA, the CDR3 is TGTGCCAGCAGCTTACGGGAGGACGCCTACAATGAGCAGTTCTTC. This encodes CASSLREDAYNEQFF.